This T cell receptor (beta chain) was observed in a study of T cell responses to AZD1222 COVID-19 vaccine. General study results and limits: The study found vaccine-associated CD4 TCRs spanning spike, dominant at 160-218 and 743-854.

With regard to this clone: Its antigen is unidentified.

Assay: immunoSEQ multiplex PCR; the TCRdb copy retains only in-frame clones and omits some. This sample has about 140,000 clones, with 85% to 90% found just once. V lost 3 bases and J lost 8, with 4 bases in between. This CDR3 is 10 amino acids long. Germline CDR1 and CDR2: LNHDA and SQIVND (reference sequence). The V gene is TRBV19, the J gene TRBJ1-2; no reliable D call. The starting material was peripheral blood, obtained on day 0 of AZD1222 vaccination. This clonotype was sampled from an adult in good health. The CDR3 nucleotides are TGTGCCAGTAGTATGGGCGGCTACACCTTC. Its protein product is CASSMGGYTF.